This T cell receptor beta chain emerged from a study of post-analysis software for immune sequencing data. At the level of the study: The patients showed relapsing-remitting, secondary progressive and progressive-relapsing multiple sclerosis courses. Whole-study findings and limits: A few TRBV segments were significantly more frequent in patients than in controls. TRBV5-6, TRBV5-1 and TRBV20-1 were among these segments. Significantly lower normalized Chao1 diversity was seen in multiple sclerosis patients than in controls.

As for this clonotype: Its antigen is undetermined.

Every TCR beta cDNA library bore unique molecular identifiers. Each sample of 1 to 10 million input T cells yielded about 500,000 cDNA molecules, so each molecule approximated one T cell. MiXCR, run by TCRdb on the PCR reads, gives a single entry per CDR3 protein. The sample yields some 450,000 distinct CDR3 sequences, roughly 45% seen once. Trimming took 0 bases from V and 1 from J, leaving 19 bases between them. Germline loops: CDR1 MNHEY, CDR2 SMNVEV (reference sequence). The CDR3 length is 20 residues. This sequence was found in a girl aged 10-17 years with multiple sclerosis. The gene calls are TRBV27 and TRBJ2-6; no clear D gene. Sequenced input: blood. CDR3 region: CASSLSEQARPQSGANVLTF. The CDR3 DNA reads TGTGCCAGCAGTTTATCTGAACAAGCACGTCCTCAATCTGGGGCCAACGTCCTGACTTTC.